The source of this T cell receptor beta chain is a study of tumor and adjacent non-tumor tissue in lung cancer. Study details: The cohort had about twelve adenocarcinoma, 2 squamous cell and 1 small cell patients. Around 4 million productive TCRbeta reads were obtained per sample on average.

Germline CDR1 reads MNHNY; CDR2 reads SVGAGI (reference sequence). The CDR3 runs 15 residues. RNA was extracted from bulk tissue without any cell sorting. This non-tumor lung sample came from over 3 cm beyond the tumor edge. TCRbeta libraries were built with three rounds of nested PCR, modified from ARM-PCR. TCRdb passed the multiplex PCR reads through MiXCR, listing each CDR3 protein once. Here the sample spans tens of thousands of distinct CDR3 sequences, around 67% being singletons. A remark on this clonotype: The antigen is not known. A single base separates this from a much larger clone, so it may be a read error.

The study, taken as a whole, reports: TCR diversity was significantly greater in tumor than normal lung tissue.

The chain carries TRBV6-6 and TRBJ2-3; the D gene is possibly TRBD1 (6 bases). This TCR derives from a woman in her thirties or forties with non-small cell lung cancer. Material for sequencing was distant non-tumor lung tissue. The CDR3 DNA is TGTGCCAGCAGTTACTCGGGCAGGGGCATAGATACGCGGTATTTT. Encoded protein: CASSYSGRGIDTRYF.